Below are 8 T cell receptor beta chains sequenced from a single sample in a study of molecular identifiers for immune sequencing clone quantification. TCRdb redid the calling of the PCR reads with MiXCR, one entry per CDR3 protein. The sample lists 9,700 or so distinct CDR3 sequences, roughly 19% occurring once. Source material: naive CD8+ T cells from blood, with Jurkat cell RNA spiked in. The subset: FACS-sorted CD8+CD4-CCR7+CD45RA+ naive T cells. The receptors here all came from a human donor in good health. Some libraries in this study had Jurkat cell RNA spiked in.

Relative to its sample, this clonotype is medium-sized. The rearrangement joins TRBV3-1 to TRBJ2-3; D assignment may be TRBD1 or TRBD2 (6 bases each). The CDR3 has 15 amino acids. The germline V gene has CDR1 LGHDT and CDR2 YNNKEL (reference sequence). V dropped 0 bases and J dropped 2 bases, with 9 bases sitting between them. The CDR3 bases are TGTGCCAGCAGCCAAGAGTGGGGGGCCACAGATACGCAGTATTTT. It codes for CASSQEWGATDTQYF.

This clonotype was recorded at least ten times. V and J are TRBV5-4 and TRBJ2-5; 7 nucleotides agree with TRBD1. V lost 3 bases and J lost 4; bases outside the gene matches: 3. The V gene's germline CDR1 is SGHNT and CDR2 YYREEE (reference sequence). The CDR3 runs 13 residues. The CDR3: CASSYTGVETQYF. CDR3 bases: TGTGCCAGCAGCTACACAGGGGTAGAGACCCAGTACTTC.

Turning to this clonotype: A much more abundant neighbour one base away suggests this may be a read error. The chain uses TRBV5-1 and TRBJ2-5, with 9 bases aligning to TRBD1. J was trimmed by 5 bases and V by 7 bases; bases with no gene match: 9. The V gene's germline CDR1 is SGHRS and CDR2 YFSETQ. The CDR3 is 14 residues long. The CDR3 bases are TGCGCCAGCGGCGCCCGGGACAGGGTTGAGACCCAGTACTTC. Amino acids: CASGARDRVETQYF.

In its sample, this clonotype is medium-sized. This chain joins TRBV5-6 and TRBJ2-3; D may be TRBD2 (6 bases). Germline V CDR1 and CDR2: SGHDT, YYEEEE. This CDR3 spans 17 amino acids. Trimming removed 0 bases at V and 2 bases at J, with 16 bases between. CDR3 sequence reads: CASSLVRARRDTDTQYF. The DNA of the CDR3 is TGTGCCAGCAGCTTGGTTCGCGCTAGGCGGGACACAGATACGCAGTATTTT.

This clonotype was picked up many times. This sequence joins TRBV20-1 and TRBJ2-1; 8 bases are a match to TRBD2. With 3 bases clipped from V and 7 bases from J, the junction kept 14 bases outside the gene matches. Germline CDR1 DFQATT, CDR2 SNEGSKA (reference sequence). CDR3 length equals 16 residues. The CDR3 here is CSASTTSAGVVNEQFF. The CDR3 DNA reads TGCAGTGCTAGTACGACTAGCGCGGGGGTGGTTAATGAGCAGTTCTTC.

Regarding this clonotype: The junction differs from germline at one of its ends, possibly a read error. This chain links TRBV7-2 with TRBJ1-5; TRBD1 might be the D (6 bases). The CDR3 sequence is 15 residues long. Germline values: CDR1 SGHTA, CDR2 FQGNSA. The CDR3 loop is CANSLALGAYQPQHF. CDR3 sequence (DNA): TGTGCCAACAGCTTAGCGCTGGGGGCGTATCAGCCCCAGCATTTT.

This clonotype was seen a few times. A much larger clone differs from this one at a single base, so this may be a read error. The CDR3 does not end in the conserved phenylalanine or tryptophan, so this is likely a read error. The chain employs TRBV20-1 and TRBJ2-7; D unclear. Germline V gene lookup returns CDR1 DFQATT and CDR2 SNEGSKA (reference sequence). V was cut by 0 bases and J by 2 bases, with 14 bases left in between. The CDR3 contains 15 residues. The CDR3 nucleotides are TGCAGTGCTAGAGATCGAAAGGGTCGAGCCTACGAGCAGTACCTC. It codes for CSARDRKGRAYEQYL.

This clonotype is judged medium-sized. The rearrangement links TRBV6-1 to TRBJ2-1, with D perhaps matching TRBD2 (5 bases). Looked up from germline, CDR1 is MNHNS and CDR2 is SASEGT. The CDR3 consists of 14 residues. The ends were cut back, 1 base at V and 9 bases at J, with 13 bases in the middle. The CDR3 sequence: CASSEVGRRVEQFF. CDR3 DNA: TGTGCCAGCAGTGAAGTGGGGAGAAGAGTTGAGCAGTTCTTC.